A single sample gave rise to the 28 T cell receptor beta chains below, sequenced in a study of neurological immune-mediated disorders. TCRdb redid the calling of the 5' RACE reads with MiXCR, one entry per CDR3 protein. The sample lists about 20,000 distinct CDR3 sequences, over 25% occurring once. The specimen sequenced was PBMCs. The receptors shown here come from a man aged 45-65 years with HTLV-1-associated myelopathy (HAM/TSP).

By frequency in the sample, this clonotype is medium-sized (0.01 to 0.1%). The chain has TRBV6-2 or TRBV6-3 and TRBJ1-1; D call uncertain. V lost 8 bases, J lost 0 bases, and 10 bases lay in between. The germline V gene encodes CDR1 MNHEY and CDR2 SVGEGT. The CDR3 totals 13 residues. DNA of the CDR3: TGTGCCAGCTCCGGTCAGGTGAACACTGAAGCTTTCTTT. Translating it yields CASSGQVNTEAFF.

There are a few counts of this clonotype. The chain uses TRBV5-1 and TRBJ2-5, with a weak D call TRBD1 (5 bases). Looked up from germline, CDR1 is SGHRS and CDR2 is YFSETQ. CDR3 size: 14 residues. Deletions cut 4 bases from V and 3 bases from J, with 13 bases between. The CDR3 sequence: CASSRETGKETQYF. Here the CDR3 DNA reads TGCGCCAGCAGCCGTGAAACAGGCAAAGAGACCCAGTACTTC.

This clonotype came up a few times. This chain joins TRBV5-1 and TRBJ2-3, with D unclear. CDR1 and CDR2 from the germline V gene are SGHRS and YFSETQ. V was trimmed by 0 bases and J by 6 bases, leaving 14 bases between them. The CDR3 sequence is 15 residues long. The CDR3 is CASSLAAVSVDTQYF. CDR3 bases: TGCGCCAGCAGCTTGGCGGCGGTCTCTGTGGATACGCAGTATTTT.

The CDR3 loop is CASSLGQGDTQYF. The CDR3 nucleotides read TGTGCCAGCAGCTTAGGCCAGGGAGATACGCAGTATTTT. The V call is TRBV7-2, the J call TRBJ2-3; the D gene is possibly TRBD1 (5 bases). Germline V lookup: CDR1 SGHTA, CDR2 FQGNSA. Deletions cut 1 base from V and 5 bases from J, with 7 bases between. This CDR3 contains 13 residues.

This chain uses TRBV20-1 with TRBJ2-1; 9 positions agree with TRBD1. The V gene end was trimmed by 8 bases and the J gene end by 0 bases; junction bases not matched to a gene: 2. The CDR3 consists of 13 residues. CDR1 is DFQATT, CDR2 SNEGSKA, per germline (reference sequence). The CDR3 protein is CSLTGGSYNEQFF. The CDR3 nucleotides are TGCAGTTTGACAGGGGGCTCCTACAATGAGCAGTTCTTC.

This clonotype was detected many times. This chain connects TRBV5-5 to TRBJ1-5, with D possibly TRBD1 on 5 matching bases. The CDR3 is 18 residues long. CDR1 and CDR2 (germline): SGHKS, YYEKEE (reference sequence). Trimming cost V 3 bases and J 0 bases, with 19 bases left between them. Here the CDR3 DNA reads TGTGCCAGCAGCTCCCAGACCGGGACGGCTTATAGCAATCAGCCCCAGCATTTT. It is translated as CASSSQTGTAYSNQPQHF.

The CDR3 loop is CASSVTSGGIEQFF. The CDR3 DNA follows: TGCGCCAGCAGCGTGACTAGCGGGGGGATTGAGCAGTTCTTC. The V call is TRBV5-1, the J call TRBJ2-1; 13 nucleotides agree with TRBD2. The CDR3 has 14 residues. J was trimmed by 9 bases and V by 4 bases; bases with no gene match: 4. From germline, CDR1 is SGHRS and CDR2 YFSETQ.

This clonotype is judged medium-sized. The chain combines TRBV7-9 with TRBJ2-2; TRBD1 aligns across 7 bases. The CDR3 contains 15 residues. Trimming removed 6 bases from V and 0 bases from J; junction bases left unmatched: 4. The germline gives CDR1 SEHNR, CDR2 FQNEAQ (reference sequence). As DNA, the CDR3 is TGTGCCAGCAGTCCCGACAGGGCGAACACCGGGGAGCTGTTTTTT. It specifies CASSPDRANTGELFF.

The chain recombines TRBV5-1 with TRBJ2-7; D uncertain. V was cut by 4 bases and J by 1 base, with 12 bases left in between. Germline values: CDR1 SGHRS, CDR2 YFSETQ. The CDR3 sequence is 14 residues long. CDR3 protein: CASSPSPVSYEQYF. The CDR3 coding sequence is TGCGCCAGCAGCCCCTCGCCCGTATCCTACGAGCAGTACTTC.

The rearrangement joins TRBV20-1 to TRBJ2-3; D not certain. The CDR3 has 14 amino acids. CDR1 DFQATT and CDR2 SNEGSKA come from the germline V gene (reference sequence). The V gene lost 6 bases and the J gene lost 0 bases, with 13 bases spanning the gap. CDR3 residues: CSAHVVRSTDTQYF. CDR3 DNA: TGCAGTGCCCATGTAGTGAGAAGCACAGATACGCAGTATTTT.

This rearrangement joins TRBV7-2 to TRBJ2-3; TRBD2 is a possible D gene (7 bases). This CDR3 has 17 residues. The V end was cut by 0 bases, the J end by 2 bases, with 15 bases between. From germline, CDR1 is SGHTA and CDR2 FQGNSA. CDR3 protein: CASSLAAGAPPTDTQYF. The CDR3 nucleotides are TGTGCCAGCAGCTTAGCGGCGGGGGCCCCCCCCACAGATACGCAGTATTTT.

The gene calls are TRBV29-1 and TRBJ1-2; D is unclear. Germline V lookup: CDR1 SQVTM, CDR2 ANQGSEA. The CDR3 extends over 9 amino acids. The CDR3: CTLTKGYTF. CDR3 coding DNA: TGCACACTGACAAAGGGCTACACCTTC.

In its sample, this clonotype was seen once. The J gene is TRBJ2-2, the V gene TRBV6-5, with D perhaps matching TRBD2 (6 bases). The CDR3 has 18 amino acids. Trimming shortened V by 8 bases and J by 0 bases, and 22 bases separated the two germline ends. Germline V gene sequence: CDR1 MNHEY, CDR2 SVGAGI. In DNA, the CDR3 is TGTGCCAGCCGGATGGTATGGCGGGACTTAGCGAACACCGGGGAGCTGTTTTTT. Translation: CASRMVWRDLANTGELFF.

This clonotype was observed a few times. The J gene is TRBJ1-1, the V gene TRBV15, with D uncertain. Germline V lookup: CDR1 LNHNV, CDR2 YYDKDF (reference sequence). This CDR3 has 15 residues. V gave up 0 bases and J gave up 3 bases, with 11 bases separating them. CDR3 sequence reads: CATSRDTFSYTEAFF. The CDR3 DNA is TGTGCCACCAGCAGAGACACCTTCTCCTACACTGAAGCTTTCTTT.

The chain combines TRBV7-2 with TRBJ2-4, with unresolved D. The germline gives CDR1 SGHTA, CDR2 FQGNSA. CDR3 size: 12 residues. V lost 2 bases and J lost 9, with 8 bases in between. CDR3 DNA: TGTGCCAGCAGCTTAACACGGAGCATTCAGTACTTC. This sequence encodes CASSLTRSIQYF.

The chain's CDR3 is CASSFNRGPYEQYF. CDR3 in DNA: TGTGCCAGCAGCTTTAACAGGGGGCCCTACGAGCAGTACTTC. This chain uses TRBV7-2 with TRBJ2-7; 9 nucleotides align to TRBD1. The CDR3 is 14 residues long. J gave up 2 bases and V 3 bases, and 2 bases lay outside the gene matches. Germline CDR1 is SGHTA and CDR2 is FQGNSA. Drawing the rest from reference TRBV7-2 and TRBJ2-7, the complete variable domain is GAGVSQSPSNKVTEKGKDVELRCDPISGHTALYWYRQSLGQGLEFLIYFQGNSAPDKSGLPSDRFSAERTGGSVSTLTIQRTQQEDSAVYLCASSFNRGPYEQYFGPGTRLTVT.

The rearrangement links TRBV7-2 to TRBJ2-3, with 11 bases lining up with TRBD2. Per germline, CDR1 SGHTA and CDR2 FQGNSA. CDR3 size: 15 residues. The trim removed 5 bases at V and 4 bases at J, leaving 5 bases unmatched. In DNA, the CDR3 is TGTGCCAGCAGCCCTAGTAGCGGGGGGGCAGATACGCAGTATTTT. This gives the protein CASSPSSGGADTQYF.

The chain uses TRBV28 and TRBJ2-1, with D perhaps TRBD2 (5 bases). The V gene's germline CDR1 is MDHEN and CDR2 SYDVKM. The CDR3 length is 11 residues. Trimming took 10 bases from V and 5 from J, leaving 9 bases between them. DNA of the CDR3: TGTGCCACGGCGGGTGACAATGAGCAGTTCTTC. It translates to CATAGDNEQFF.

This chain uses TRBV20-1 with TRBJ1-5; D gene unclear. The CDR3 has 14 amino acids. Germline CDR1 DFQATT, CDR2 SNEGSKA (reference sequence). With 3 bases removed from V and 2 bases from J, the gap between germline ends came to 11 bases. CDR3 protein: CSASTPVGNQPQHF. The CDR3, as DNA: TGCAGTGCTAGTACACCGGTAGGCAATCAGCCCCAGCATTTT.

The V and J genes are TRBV20-1 and TRBJ2-5, with D perhaps given as TRBD1 or TRBD2 (5 bases each). This CDR3 has 13 residues. V gave up 0 bases and J gave up 9 bases, with 14 bases separating them. Germline-derived CDR1 and CDR2 are DFQATT and SNEGSKA (reference sequence). The CDR3: CSARDPGTGAQYF. CDR3 coding DNA: TGCAGTGCTAGAGATCCTGGGACCGGGGCCCAGTACTTC.

Ten or more counts support this clonotype. V is TRBV7-9 and J is TRBJ2-3; tentative D call: TRBD2 (5 bases). Germline loops: CDR1 SEHNR, CDR2 FQNEAQ (reference sequence). CDR3 size: 12 residues. V shed 1 base and J shed 12 bases, with 11 bases lying between them. CDR3 coding DNA: TGTGCCAGCAGCTTAGGGGGAGATGGACAGTATTTT. Encoded protein: CASSLGGDGQYF.

This clonotype was counted a few times. This chain joins TRBV20-1 and TRBJ1-2, with D tentatively TRBD1 (5 bases). Germline CDR1 reads DFQATT; CDR2 reads SNEGSKA (reference sequence). V gave up 5 bases and J gave up 4 bases, with 17 bases separating them. The CDR3 length is 14 residues. CDR3 in amino acids: CSAARSDSIYGYTF. In DNA form, the CDR3 reads TGCAGTGCTGCACGAAGCGACAGTATCTATGGCTACACCTTC.

V and J are TRBV20-1 and TRBJ1-4; D is uncertain. Trimming took 6 bases from V and 1 from J, leaving 9 bases between them. The CDR3 loop spans 13 amino acids. Germline values: CDR1 DFQATT, CDR2 SNEGSKA (reference sequence). CDR3 loop: CSAAIITNEKLFF. CDR3 nucleotides: TGCAGTGCAGCGATCATAACTAATGAAAAACTGTTTTTT.

This clonotype turned up a few times. The rearrangement links TRBV5-1 to TRBJ2-3; a weak D match, TRBD1 (6 bases). The CDR3 loop spans 18 amino acids. The germline V gene has CDR1 SGHRS and CDR2 YFSETQ. Trimming took 0 bases from V and 3 from J, leaving 20 bases between them. The CDR3 region has the DNA TGCGCCAGCAGCTTGGAATTGGGACACCTAGGCGGAACAGATACGCAGTATTTT. Its translation is CASSLELGHLGGTDTQYF.

A word on this clonotype: The junction departs from germline at one end; a sequencing error may be responsible. The V call is TRBV7-9, the J call TRBJ2-7; 8 bases are a match to TRBD1. There are 13 residues in the CDR3. CDR1 is SEHNR, CDR2 FQNEAQ, per germline (reference sequence). CDR3 in amino acids: CASSLGQGFEQYF. In nucleotides, the CDR3 is TGTGCCAGCAGTTTAGGACAGGGCTTCGAGCAGTACTTC.

This clonotype is judged medium-sized. The genes are TRBV7-6 and TRBJ2-1; 9 bases are a match to TRBD1. The CDR3 sequence is 16 residues long. V lost 7 bases to trimming and J lost 6 bases; unmatched junction nucleotides: 13. Per the germline V gene, CDR1 is SGHVS and CDR2 is FNYEAQ. The CDR3 coding sequence is TGTGCCAGCACCCCGGGACAGGGAGTAGCTAGCAATGAGCAGTTCTTC. Its translation: CASTPGQGVASNEQFF.

The chain combines TRBV20-1 with TRBJ2-1; no firm D call. Trimming removed 6 bases from V and 10 bases from J, with 16 bases in between. This CDR3 comprises 12 residues. Germline V gene lookup returns CDR1 DFQATT and CDR2 SNEGSKA (reference sequence). CDR3 sequence (DNA): TGCAGTGCCCCCACGCAGCAGGAGGAGCAGTTCTTC. Protein: CSAPTQQEEQFF.

The chain has TRBV7-2 and TRBJ1-3; 7 bases are shared with TRBD1. Losses at the gene ends were 3 bases for V and 4 bases for J; bases not matched to a gene: 6. The germline gives CDR1 SGHTA, CDR2 FQGNSA. The CDR3 contains 15 residues. CDR3 amino acids: CASSFSRDRGNTIYF. CDR3 sequence (DNA): TGTGCCAGCAGCTTCTCGCGGGACAGAGGAAACACCATATATTTT.